The 23 T cell receptor beta chains below come from one sample, sequenced in a study of blood T cell repertoires in COVID-19. The repertoire was sequenced with immunoSEQ multiplex PCR; TCRdb's copy has only in-frame clones and lacks some. This sample has 200,000 to 250,000 clones, with 80% to 85% found just once. The sequenced material came from peripheral blood. Receptors were obtained from a woman aged 55-70 years who had recovered from COVID-19.

V is TRBV7-8 and J is TRBJ2-3; weak D call: TRBD1 (5 bases). Trimming removed 2 bases at V and 6 bases at J, with 15 bases between. The CDR3 runs to 15 residues. The V gene's germline CDR1 is SGHVS and CDR2 FQNEAQ. The CDR3 sequence is CASSLNRQNRDTQYF. CDR3 nucleotide sequence: TGTGCCAGCAGCTTAAACCGACAGAATCGGGATACGCAGTATTTT.

The gene calls are TRBV7-2 and TRBJ1-1; D is unresolved. Between the trimmed V and J ends, which lost 3 bases and 4 bases, there was a span of 6 bases. CDR1 is SGHTA and CDR2 is FQGNSA in the germline V gene. The CDR3 consists of 12 residues. CDR3 nucleotide sequence: TGTGCCAGCAGCTTTTCGAGCACTGAAGCTTTCTTT. Its translation: CASSFSSTEAFF.

The chain combines TRBV7-2 with TRBJ1-5; 7 nucleotides line up with TRBD1. The CDR3 contains 14 residues. Germline trimming cut 3 bases from V and 4 bases from J; bases unmatched to any gene: 3. Looked up from germline, CDR1 is SGHTA and CDR2 is FQGNSA. CDR3 sequence reads: CASSFRGDNQPQHF. Written as DNA, the CDR3 is TGTGCCAGCAGCTTCAGGGGGGATAATCAGCCCCAGCATTTT.

The chain employs TRBV27 and TRBJ1-6; TRBD1 aligns across 7 bases. Germline V gene sequence: CDR1 MNHEY, CDR2 SMNVEV (reference sequence). Unmatched junction bases numbered 5, after V lost 8 bases and J lost 4 bases. The CDR3 consists of 14 residues. DNA of the CDR3: TGTGCCAGCCGGCCGACAGGGTATAATTCACCCCTCCACTTT. This codes for CASRPTGYNSPLHF.

This clone was seen only once. The rearrangement links TRBV6-1 to TRBJ1-6; possibly TRBD1 for D (6 bases). V was trimmed by 3 bases and J by 9 bases, leaving 12 bases between them. The germline V gene encodes CDR1 MNHNS and CDR2 SASEGT. The CDR3 extends over 14 amino acids. For the CDR3, the DNA is TGTGCCAGCAGTGATATGCAGGGGTCTTCACCCCTCCACTTT. As protein: CASSDMQGSSPLHF.

The rearrangement links TRBV29-1 to TRBJ1-4; D is possibly TRBD1 (5 bases). Per germline, CDR1 SQVTM and CDR2 ANQGSEA. Trimming shortened V by 6 bases and J by 8 bases, and 22 bases separated the two germline ends. The CDR3 length is 15 residues. Written as DNA, the CDR3 is TGCAGCGTGGGAGTCTCGGGAGGGTCAGGGGAAAAACTGTTTTTT. Translating gives CSVGVSGGSGEKLFF. The full variable domain, with the rest looked up from reference TRBV29-1 and TRBJ1-4, is SAVISQKPSRDICQRGTSLTIQCQVDSQVTMMFWYRQQPGQSLTLIATANQGSEATYESGFVIDKFPISRPNLTFSTLTVSNMSPEDSSIYLCSVGVSGGSGEKLFFGSGTQLSVL.

This clone was seen just once. The chain links TRBV2 to TRBJ2-7, with 8 bases identical to TRBD2. CDR1 and CDR2 (germline): SNHLY, FYNNEI. The CDR3 is 14 residues long. Trimming took 6 bases from V and 4 from J; bases not matched to a gene: 8. CDR3: CASRVAGIRYEQYF. The CDR3 nucleotides read TGTGCCAGCAGAGTAGCGGGGATTAGGTACGAGCAGTACTTC.

This clone has only one observation. This rearrangement joins TRBV13 to TRBJ2-2; D is unclear. CDR1 is PRHDT, CDR2 FYEKMQ, per germline (reference sequence). Deletions cut 2 bases from V and 4 bases from J, with 8 bases between. The CDR3 runs 14 residues. The CDR3 nucleotides are TGTGCCAGCAGCTTACCTCTCCGCACCGGGGAGCTGTTTTTT. Protein: CASSLPLRTGELFF.

This clone has just one count. Sequence at one end of the junction differs from germline and may be a read error. The J gene is TRBJ1-2, the V gene TRBV6-2 or TRBV6-3; possible D gene TRBD1, 6 bases. Germline-derived CDR1 and CDR2 are MNHEY and SVGEGT. The CDR3 is 13 residues long. CDR3 region: CASSLQGTYGHTF. The CDR3 DNA is TGTGCCAGCAGTCTTCAGGGGACCTATGGCCACACCTTC.

This chain joins TRBV6-5 and TRBJ2-3, with 8 bases that match TRBD2. The CDR3 has 14 amino acids. With 5 bases clipped from V and 4 bases from J, the junction kept 5 bases outside the gene matches. Germline CDR1 reads MNHEY; CDR2 reads SVGAGI. The CDR3 protein is CASSPPGGADTQYF. The CDR3 bases are TGTGCCAGCAGTCCCCCGGGGGGGGCAGATACGCAGTATTTT.

The chain recombines TRBV19 with TRBJ1-6, with 9 bases aligning to TRBD1. V dropped 7 bases and J dropped 10; count of bases not matched to a gene: 11. The CDR3 has 15 amino acids. Germline V gene sequence: CDR1 LNHDA, CDR2 SQIVND (reference sequence). CDR3 sequence (DNA): TGTGCCAGTACCCTGGGACAGGGAGGAGAGTCACCCCTCCACTTT. This sequence encodes CASTLGQGGESPLHF.

This clone has a handful of counts. This sequence joins TRBV4-1 and TRBJ1-1; TRBD1 is a possible D gene (6 bases). CDR1 and CDR2 from the germline V gene are MGHRA and YSYEKL. This CDR3 spans 16 amino acids. The V gene lost 6 bases and the J gene lost 7 bases, with 24 bases spanning the gap. The CDR3 coding sequence is TGCGCCAGCAGACGTTCCTGGAACCTGGACAGATATGAAGCTTTCTTT. It translates to CASRRSWNLDRYEAFF.

The CDR3 nucleotides read TGTGCCAGCAGAGGGACAGCACTTAATTCACCCCTCCACTTT. As protein: CASRGTALNSPLHF. This sequence joins TRBV27 and TRBJ1-6; 7 bases line up with TRBD1. The CDR3 has 14 amino acids. Losses at the gene ends were 6 bases for V and 6 bases for J; bases not matched to a gene: 5. Germline CDR1 MNHEY, CDR2 SMNVEV (reference sequence).

The chain joins TRBV6-5 to TRBJ2-3; weak D call: TRBD2 (5 bases). CDR1 is MNHEY, CDR2 SVGAGI, per germline. The CDR3 runs to 15 residues. With 0 bases removed from V and 2 bases from J, the gap between germline ends came to 9 bases. The CDR3 spells CASSYSGLNTDTQYF. Written as DNA, the CDR3 is TGTGCCAGCAGTTACTCTGGACTGAACACAGATACGCAGTATTTT.

CDR3 nucleotides: TGTGCCAGCAGCACTAGCGGGGGGGAAAGAGAGACCCAGTACTTC. Translation gives CASSTSGGERETQYF. The chain recombines TRBV9 with TRBJ2-5; 13 bases are shared with TRBD2. The CDR3 extends over 15 amino acids. Germline assignment: CDR1 SGDLS and CDR2 YYNGEE. V was clipped by 4 bases and J by 4 bases; unmatched bases: 4.

The chain employs TRBV10-3 and TRBJ2-3; 10 nucleotides agree with TRBD2. This CDR3 is built from 17 residues. V was clipped by 3 bases and J by 4 bases; unmatched bases: 10. Germline V gene sequence: CDR1 ENHRY, CDR2 SYGVKD. The CDR3 DNA sequence: TGTGCCATCAGTGATTCGCCCGGGACTAGCGCGGCAGATACGCAGTATTTT. Translating gives CAISDSPGTSAADTQYF.

This chain joins TRBV10-3 and TRBJ1-6, with 9 bases identical to TRBD1. CDR1 is ENHRY and CDR2 is SYGVKD in the germline V gene. The CDR3 extends over 15 amino acids. With V trimmed by 0 bases and J by 10 bases, 4 bases remained unmatched. Here the CDR3 DNA reads TGTGCCATCAGTGAGTCTCGACAGGGGGAATCACCCCTCCACTTT. Translated, it gives CAISESRQGESPLHF.

J is TRBJ1-2 and V is TRBV30; TRBD1 matches at 9 bases. In germline, CDR1 is GTSNPN, CDR2 SVGIG (reference sequence). Germline trimming cut 3 bases from V and 6 bases from J; bases unmatched to any gene: 5. The CDR3 has 13 residues. The DNA of the CDR3 is TGTGCCTGGAGCACACAGGGGGCCGATGGCTACACCTTC. It translates to CAWSTQGADGYTF.

This clone appeared a single time. The V call is TRBV3-1 (or the pseudogene TRBV3-2), the J call TRBJ1-2; a weak D match, TRBD1 (5 bases). The length of the CDR3 is 16 residues. V was clipped by 4 bases and J by 9 bases, with 24 bases between them. Per germline, CDR1 LGHDT and CDR2 YNNKEL (reference sequence). Here the CDR3 reads CASSLPGFGAAGSYTF. DNA for the CDR3: TGTGCCAGCAGCCTTCCTGGGTTCGGTGCGGCAGGGAGCTACACCTTC.

The chain uses TRBV12-3 or TRBV12-4 and TRBJ2-5; D is uncertain. The CDR3 is 13 amino acids. Trimming pared 6 bases from V and 4 bases from J, leaving 12 bases between. CDR3 sequence (DNA): TGTGCCAGCAGCATCGTCGAGGCAGAGACCCAGTACTTC. Its translation is CASSIVEAETQYF.

V and J are TRBV3-1 (or the pseudogene TRBV3-2) and TRBJ2-1; a possible D gene is TRBD2 (5 bases). Trimming removed 0 bases from V and 14 bases from J, with 14 bases in between. This CDR3 has 13 residues. CDR1 is LGHDT, CDR2 YNNKEL, per germline (reference sequence). This chain's CDR3 is CASSQDSRDREFF. The CDR3 DNA reads as TGTGCCAGCAGCCAAGATAGTCGGGATCGGGAGTTCTTC.

The genes are TRBV4-1 and TRBJ1-2, with D possibly being TRBD1 (5 bases). Trimming removed 5 bases from V and 5 bases from J, with 24 bases in between. Per the germline V gene, CDR1 is MGHRA and CDR2 is YSYEKL. This CDR3 has 17 residues. The CDR3 DNA reads TGCGCCAGCAGCGAAAGGGGAGGCGTAAGGGCTCTATATGGCTACACCTTC. Amino acid sequence: CASSERGGVRALYGYTF.

This chain links TRBV14 with TRBJ2-7, with D possibly matching TRBD1 (6 bases). Germline V lookup: CDR1 SGHDN, CDR2 FVKESK. Trimming removed 0 bases at V and 4 bases at J, with 13 bases between. The CDR3 is 15 amino acids. The CDR3, as DNA: TGTGCCAGCAGCCAAGAAGGCAGGGGATTTTACGAGCAGTACTTC. It encodes CASSQEGRGFYEQYF.